These 6 T cell receptor beta chains were sequenced from one sample in a study of early T cells in non-severe SARS-CoV-2 infection. MiXCR, run by TCRdb on the 5' RACE reads, gives a single entry per CDR3 protein. The repertoire holds about 80,000 distinct CDR3 sequences, with around 12% as singletons. The material was whole blood, obtained at baseline. The receptors shown here come from an adult who was a healthcare worker with PCR-confirmed SARS-CoV-2 infection or an uninfected control (not recorded which). The donor label of this sample is uncertain.

This clonotype showed up just a few times. The chain has TRBV19 and TRBJ2-3, with D perhaps given as TRBD1 or TRBD2 (5 bases each). Trimming took 9 bases from V and 2 from J, leaving 12 bases between them. CDR1 and CDR2 (germline): LNHDA, SQIVND (reference sequence). There are 13 residues in the CDR3. The CDR3, as DNA: TGTGCCAGCCGGGGCGGCTTCACAGATACGCAGTATTTT. This codes for CASRGGFTDTQYF.

The J gene is TRBJ1-2, the V gene TRBV10-3, with TRBD1 matching over 8 bases. The CDR3 is 14 amino acids. The germline gives CDR1 ENHRY, CDR2 SYGVKD. V dropped 7 bases and J dropped 7; count of bases not matched to a gene: 11. The CDR3 DNA is TGTGCCATCACCGAGGACAGGGTGTTTATTGGCTACACCTTC. The encoded protein is CAITEDRVFIGYTF.

In this sample, this clonotype turned up a few times. This chain uses TRBV4-2 with TRBJ2-1; 10 bases fit TRBD1. Germline CDR1 reads LGHNA; CDR2 reads YNFKEQ. V lost 4 bases to trimming and J lost 6 bases; unmatched junction nucleotides: 9. CDR3 length: 16 residues. The CDR3 nucleotides read TGTGCCAGCAGCCTAGAGGGACAGGGGCGCGGCAATGAGCAGTTCTTC. Its translation is CASSLEGQGRGNEQFF.

This clonotype was counted only a few times. The J gene is TRBJ2-5, the V gene TRBV11-3; either TRBD1 or TRBD2 may fit D (5 bases each). V lost 6 bases and J lost 5, with 22 bases in between. The CDR3 is made up of 16 amino acids. The germline gives CDR1 SGHNT, CDR2 YENEEA. The CDR3 spells CASRISGTLNEETQYF. In DNA, the CDR3 is TGTGCCAGCAGGATCTCCGGGACGCTCAACGAGGAGACCCAGTACTTC.

The chain uses TRBV18 and TRBJ2-7; TRBD2 aligns across 11 bases. CDR3 length: 15 amino acids. The J segment lost 3 bases and the V segment lost 2 bases, leaving 3 bases of the junction unmatched. Per germline, CDR1 KGHSH and CDR2 LQKENI. The CDR3 DNA reads as TGTGCCAGCTCACCAACCGGGACTAGCGGCTACGAGCAGTACTTC. It yields the protein CASSPTGTSGYEQYF.

This clonotype occurred many times. V and J are TRBV5-6 and TRBJ1-5, with D hard to call. CDR3 length equals 12 residues. Germline assignment: CDR1 SGHDT and CDR2 YYEEEE. V was clipped by 2 bases and J by 6 bases, with 6 bases between them. DNA for the CDR3: TGTGCCAGCAGCTTCGGGCCTCAGCCCCAGCATTTT. Encoded protein: CASSFGPQPQHF.